The clone carrying this T cell receptor beta chain occurred many times. Its antigen is not identified. The read stops 3 residues short of the end of the CDR3; the missing end is completed from the germline J gene. These data originate in a study of T cell clonality in common variable immunodeficiency. Study-wide points: Shared TCRbeta clones were fewer between CVID subjects than controls.

Sequencing was performed with immunoSEQ multiplex PCR; in TCRdb, only in-frame clones are kept and a portion is missing. This table holds roughly 79,000 clones with no singletons; the top ten claim 0.8%. Germline V gene sequence: CDR1 GTSNPN, CDR2 SVGIG (reference sequence). The V gene end was trimmed by 1 base and the J gene end by 4 bases; junction bases not matched to a gene: 3. There are 13 residues in the CDR3. The receptor's source is a person between 18 and 75 years old in good health. The sample was peripheral blood mononuclear cells. The chain employs TRBV30 and TRBJ2-5, with 7 bases matching TRBD1. The part of the CDR3 DNA that was read is TGTGCCTGGAGTGAACAGGGGCCAGAGACC. This translates into CAWSEQGPET. The whole CDR3 protein reads CAWSEQGPETQYF. Filled out from reference TRBV30 and TRBJ2-5, the complete variable domain reads SQTIHQWPATLVQPVGSPLSLECTVEGTSNPNLYWYRQAAGRGLQLLFYSVGIGQISSEVPQNLSASRPQDRQFILSSKKLLLSDSGFYLCAWSEQGPETQYFGPGTRLLVL.